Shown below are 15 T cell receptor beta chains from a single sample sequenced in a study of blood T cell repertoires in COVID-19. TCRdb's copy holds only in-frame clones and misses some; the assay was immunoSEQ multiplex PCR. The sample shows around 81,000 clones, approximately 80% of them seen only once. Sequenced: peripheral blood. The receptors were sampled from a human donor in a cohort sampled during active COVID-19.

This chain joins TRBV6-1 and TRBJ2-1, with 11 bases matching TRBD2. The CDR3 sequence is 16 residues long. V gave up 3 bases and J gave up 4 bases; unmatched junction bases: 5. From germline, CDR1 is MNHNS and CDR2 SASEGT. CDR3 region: CASSEASGGIYNEQFF. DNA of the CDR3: TGTGCCAGCAGTGAGGCTAGCGGGGGGATATACAATGAGCAGTTCTTC.

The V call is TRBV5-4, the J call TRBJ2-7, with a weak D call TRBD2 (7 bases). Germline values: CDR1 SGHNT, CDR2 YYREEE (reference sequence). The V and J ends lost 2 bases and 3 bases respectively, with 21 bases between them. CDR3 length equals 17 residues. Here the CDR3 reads CASSFYGGGGAGYEQYF. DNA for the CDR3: TGTGCCAGCAGCTTCTATGGGGGCGGGGGCGCTGGCTACGAGCAGTACTTC. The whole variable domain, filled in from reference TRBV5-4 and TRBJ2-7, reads ETGVTQSPTHLIKTRGQQVTLRCSSQSGHNTVSWYQQALGQGPQFIFQYYREEENGRGNFPPRFSGLQFPNYSSELNVNALELDDSALYLCASSFYGGGGAGYEQYFGPGTRLTVT.

The CDR3 DNA reads as TGTGCCACCAGTAAGGGACAGGGGGCGAACACTGAAGCTTTCTTT. Residues: CATSKGQGANTEAFF. The V and J genes are TRBV24-1 and TRBJ1-1; 12 bases are shared with TRBD1. This CDR3 is built from 15 residues. Losses at the gene ends were 6 bases for V and 1 base for J; bases not matched to a gene: 2. Germline loops: CDR1 KGHDR, CDR2 SFDVKD.

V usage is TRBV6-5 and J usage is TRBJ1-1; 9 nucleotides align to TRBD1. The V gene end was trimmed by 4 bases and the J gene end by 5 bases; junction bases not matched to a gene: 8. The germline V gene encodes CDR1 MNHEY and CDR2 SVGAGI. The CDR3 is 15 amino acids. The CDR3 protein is CASSSGGQGGTEAFF. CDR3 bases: TGTGCCAGCAGTTCCGGGGGACAGGGTGGGACTGAAGCTTTCTTT.

CDR3 coding DNA: TGTGCCAGCAGCCCGTCGGACAGCAACTATGGCTACACCTTC. Residues: CASSPSDSNYGYTF. This chain links TRBV7-9 with TRBJ1-2, with D maybe TRBD1 (6 bases). V lost 5 bases, J lost 2 bases, and 12 bases lay in between. The CDR3 has 14 residues. Germline CDR1 reads SEHNR; CDR2 reads FQNEAQ (reference sequence).

CDR3 protein: CASSLRTGGTEAFF. DNA of the CDR3: TGTGCCAGCAGCCTTCGGACAGGGGGAACTGAAGCTTTCTTT. The gene calls are TRBV7-2 and TRBJ1-1; TRBD1 agrees at 10 bases. V was pared by 5 bases and J by 5 bases, with 5 bases of the junction left unmatched. Germline V gene sequence: CDR1 SGHTA, CDR2 FQGNSA. The CDR3 covers 14 residues.

CDR3 loop: CASSLRPGQEAYSNTGELFF. CDR3 DNA: TGCGCCAGCAGCTTGAGACCGGGACAGGAAGCTTACTCGAACACCGGGGAGCTGTTTTTT. This rearrangement joins TRBV5-1 to TRBJ2-2; TRBD1 matches 8 bases. J lost 0 bases, V lost 1 base, and 14 bases had no gene match. Germline V gives CDR1 SGHRS, CDR2 YFSETQ. The CDR3 is 20 residues long.

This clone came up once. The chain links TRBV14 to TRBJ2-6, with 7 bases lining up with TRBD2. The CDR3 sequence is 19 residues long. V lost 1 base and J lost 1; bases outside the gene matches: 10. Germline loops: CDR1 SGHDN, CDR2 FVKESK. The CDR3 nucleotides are TGTGCCAGCAGCCAAGTAGGTGGGGGACTACTTTCTGGGGCCAACGTCCTGACTTTC. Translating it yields CASSQVGGGLLSGANVLTF.

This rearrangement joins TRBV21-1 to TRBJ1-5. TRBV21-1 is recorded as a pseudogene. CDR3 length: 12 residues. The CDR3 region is CASSMRGQPQHF. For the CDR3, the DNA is TGTGCCAGCAGCATGCGGGGTCAGCCCCAGCATTTT.

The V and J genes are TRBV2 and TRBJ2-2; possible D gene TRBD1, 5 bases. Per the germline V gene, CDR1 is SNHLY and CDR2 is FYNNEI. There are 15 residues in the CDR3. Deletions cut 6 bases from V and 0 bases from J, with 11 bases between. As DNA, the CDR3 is TGTGCCAGCAGCCGACAGCAGACGAACACCGGGGAGCTGTTTTTT. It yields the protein CASSRQQTNTGELFF.

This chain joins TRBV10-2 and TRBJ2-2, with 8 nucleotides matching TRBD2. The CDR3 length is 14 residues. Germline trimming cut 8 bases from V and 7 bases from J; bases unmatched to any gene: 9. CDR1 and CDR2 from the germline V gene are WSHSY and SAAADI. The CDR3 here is CASRVGGAGGELFF. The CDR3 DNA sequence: TGCGCCAGCCGGGTCGGGGGGGCCGGCGGGGAGCTGTTTTTT.

CDR3 sequence: CASRLDPGQGPYEQYF. The CDR3 nucleotides are TGTGCCAGCAGATTGGACCCGGGACAGGGACCTTACGAGCAGTACTTC. The genes are TRBV2 and TRBJ2-7; 9 positions match TRBD1. The length of the CDR3 is 16 residues. Unmatched junction bases numbered 13, after V lost 6 bases and J lost 4 bases. CDR1 is SNHLY, CDR2 FYNNEI, per germline.

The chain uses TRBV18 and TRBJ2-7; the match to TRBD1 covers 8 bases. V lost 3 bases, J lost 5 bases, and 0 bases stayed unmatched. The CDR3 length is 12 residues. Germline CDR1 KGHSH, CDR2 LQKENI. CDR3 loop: CASSPDRDEQYF. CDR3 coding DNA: TGTGCCAGCTCACCGGACAGGGACGAGCAGTACTTC. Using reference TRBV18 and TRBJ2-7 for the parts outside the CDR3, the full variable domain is NAGVMQNPRHLVRRRGQEARLRCSPMKGHSHVYWYRQLPEEGLKFMVYLQKENIIDESGMPKERFSAEFPKEGPSILRIQQVVRGDSAAYFCASSPDRDEQYFGPGTRLTVT.

CDR3 sequence (DNA): TGTGCCAGCAGTGACAGGGGGCTCTCCTACGAGCAGTACTTC. The encoded protein is CASSDRGLSYEQYF. V gene TRBV6-1 combines with J gene TRBJ2-7, with 8 positions matching TRBD1. The CDR3 contains 14 residues. CDR1 is MNHNS, CDR2 SASEGT, per germline. V dropped 3 bases and J dropped 0; count of bases not matched to a gene: 1.

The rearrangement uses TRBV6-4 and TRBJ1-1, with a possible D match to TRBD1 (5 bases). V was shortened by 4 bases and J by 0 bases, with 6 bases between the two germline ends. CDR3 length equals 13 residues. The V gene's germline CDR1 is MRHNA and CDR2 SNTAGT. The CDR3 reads CASSVQVNTEAFF. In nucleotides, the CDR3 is TGTGCCAGCAGTGTACAGGTGAACACTGAAGCTTTCTTT.